These T cell receptor beta chains were read from a single sample in a study of T cell changes during pregnancy in multiple sclerosis. Profiling relied on immunoSEQ multiplex PCR, and the TCRdb table lists in-frame clones only, not all of them. The sample carries tens of thousands of clones, just over 90% recorded once. The sequenced sample was CD8+ T cells from peripheral blood mononuclear cells, obtained in the first trimester of pregnancy. Receptors originate from a female donor with multiple sclerosis, enrolled in a pregnancy study. The CDR3 runs from the conserved cysteine through the conserved F or W. Each record gives: CDR3 length, clone size, D gene, V gene, J gene, CDR3 protein, CDR3 DNA. The D gene is left open where the match is weak. Some rows mark clone size as missing; the rest say once, few, many or name a class of expanded clone.

length: 14
size: NA
D: TRBD1
V: TRBV14
J: TRBJ1-2
CDR3: CASSSTGGGYSYTF
DNA: TGTGCCAGCAGCTCAACAGGGGGAGGCTATAGCTACACCTTC

length: 17
size: NA
D: TRBD2
V: TRBV7-3
J: TRBJ2-1
CDR3: CASSLTRGLGGYNEQFF
DNA: TGTGCCAGCAGCTTAACGAGGGGACTAGGTGGATACAATGAGCAGTTCTTC

length: 17
size: NA
D: TRBD2
V: TRBV9
J: TRBJ2-5
CDR3: CASSDLRGTSGTETQYF
DNA: TGTGCCAGCAGCGATCTCCGCGGGACTAGCGGGACGGAGACCCAGTACTTC

length: 11
size: NA
D: NA
V: TRBV27
J: TRBJ2-7
CDR3: CASSFGDEQYF
DNA: TGTGCCAGCAGTTTCGGTGACGAGCAGTACTTC

length: 18
size: NA
D: TRBD2
V: TRBV18
J: TRBJ2-3
CDR3: CASSPVTSVHPTRYTQYF
DNA: TGTGCCAGCTCACCAGTGACTAGCGTGCACCCAACGCGATATACGCAGTATTTT

length: 14
size: NA
D: TRBD1
V: TRBV7-9
J: TRBJ2-7
CDR3: CASSLAQGADEQYF
DNA: TGTGCCAGCAGCTTAGCCCAGGGGGCGGACGAGCAGTACTTC

length: 13
size: NA
D: NA
V: TRBV9
J: TRBJ2-2
CDR3: CASSVAWAGELFF
DNA: TGTGCCAGCAGCGTAGCATGGGCGGGGGAGCTGTTTTTT

length: 14
size: NA
D: TRBD1
V: TRBV29-1
J: TRBJ1-1
CDR3: CSVEDRGLGAEAFF
DNA: TGCAGCGTTGAGGACAGGGGGTTAGGCGCTGAAGCTTTCTTT

length: 14
size: NA
D: NA
V: TRBV27
J: TRBJ2-7
CDR3: CASSFGQGSDEQYF
DNA: TGTGCCAGCAGTTTTGGGCAGGGGTCCGACGAGCAGTACTTC

length: 14
size: NA
D: NA
V: TRBV28
J: TRBJ2-3
CDR3: CASSSPGATDTQYF
DNA: TGTGCCAGCAGTTCCCCGGGAGCGACAGATACGCAGTATTTT

length: 13
size: NA
D: NA
V: TRBV27
J: TRBJ2-7
CDR3: CASSSGVTYEQYF
DNA: TGTGCCAGCAGTTCCGGGGTTACCTACGAGCAGTACTTC

length: 16
size: NA
D: TRBD1
V: TRBV6-5
J: TRBJ2-7
CDR3: CASSYNGRDRGYEQYF
DNA: TGTGCCAGCAGTTACAATGGCCGGGACAGGGGCTACGAGCAGTACTTC

length: 15
size: NA
D: TRBD2
V: TRBV14
J: TRBJ2-7
CDR3: CASSLRTSGNDEQYF
DNA: TGTGCCAGCAGCCTAAGGACTAGCGGGAACGACGAGCAGTACTTC

length: 15
size: NA
D: NA
V: TRBV27
J: TRBJ2-2
CDR3: CASREGLALTGELFF
DNA: TGTGCCAGCAGGGAGGGGCTAGCTCTCACCGGGGAGCTGTTTTTT

length: 15
size: NA
D: NA
V: TRBV19
J: TRBJ2-3
CDR3: CASSLVTSLMDTQYF
DNA: TGTGCCAGTAGTTTGGTTACTTCTCTCATGGATACGCAGTATTTT

length: 13
size: NA
D: TRBD1
V: TRBV7-2
J: TRBJ1-1
CDR3: CASSLPGGTEAFF
DNA: TGTGCCAGCAGCTTACCAGGGGGCACTGAAGCTTTCTTT

length: 18
size: NA
D: TRBD2
V: TRBV19
J: TRBJ2-7
CDR3: CASSSQPGLAGYRHEQYF
DNA: TGTGCCAGTAGTTCCCAACCGGGACTAGCGGGATATCGCCACGAGCAGTACTTC

length: 16
size: NA
D: TRBD2
V: TRBV7-2
J: TRBJ2-2
CDR3: CASSLELAGATGELFF
DNA: TGTGCCAGCAGCTTAGAACTAGCGGGAGCCACCGGGGAGCTGTTTTTT

length: 14
size: NA
D: NA
V: TRBV27
J: TRBJ1-4
CDR3: CASSLFRGSEKLFF
DNA: TGTGCCAGCAGTTTATTTCGGGGGAGTGAAAAACTGTTTTTT

length: 14
size: NA
D: TRBD2
V: TRBV29-1
J: TRBJ2-3
CDR3: CSVEVRLAGDTQYF
DNA: TGCAGCGTCGAAGTGCGGCTAGCGGGAGATACGCAGTATTTT

length: 16
size: NA
D: TRBD2
V: TRBV7-2
J: TRBJ2-5
CDR3: CASSLWPSGPTETQYF
DNA: TGTGCCAGCAGCTTATGGCCTAGCGGCCCGACAGAGACCCAGTACTTC

length: 14
size: NA
D: NA
V: TRBV19
J: TRBJ2-7
CDR3: CASSMGLFNYEQYF
DNA: TGTGCCAGTAGTATGGGACTTTTCAACTACGAGCAGTACTTC

length: 16
size: NA
D: TRBD2
V: TRBV11-2
J: TRBJ2-1
CDR3: CASSEYLAGGPNEQFF
DNA: TGTGCCAGCAGCGAGTACCTAGCGGGAGGGCCGAATGAGCAGTTCTTC

length: 14
size: NA
D: NA
V: TRBV27
J: TRBJ2-1
CDR3: CASSWTDLNDEQFF
DNA: TGTGCCAGCAGTTGGACTGACCTGAATGATGAGCAGTTCTTC

length: 15
size: NA
D: NA
V: TRBV7-3
J: TRBJ2-7
CDR3: CASSISPGSGNEQYF
DNA: TGTGCCAGCAGCATCTCCCCGGGCAGCGGAAACGAGCAGTACTTC

length: 20
size: NA
D: TRBD2
V: TRBV5-4
J: TRBJ2-3
CDR3: CASSLAGLAGGVPSTDTQYF
DNA: TGTGCCAGCAGCTTGGCGGGACTAGCGGGAGGGGTCCCTAGCACAGATACGCAGTATTTT

length: 17
size: NA
D: NA
V: TRBV27
J: TRBJ2-3
CDR3: CASSYTDGIREADTQYF
DNA: TGTGCCAGCAGTTACACCGATGGCATCAGGGAAGCAGATACGCAGTATTTT

length: 13
size: NA
D: NA
V: TRBV5-4
J: TRBJ2-7
CDR3: CASSLGFGDEQYF
DNA: TGTGCCAGCAGCTTGGGGTTCGGGGACGAGCAGTACTTC

length: 13
size: NA
D: NA
V: TRBV6-5
J: TRBJ1-2
CDR3: CASSYHPVYGYTF
DNA: TGTGCCAGCAGTTACCATCCAGTTTATGGCTACACCTTC

length: 16
size: NA
D: TRBD2
V: TRBV5-4
J: TRBJ2-3
CDR3: CASSEGLAGLTDTQYF
DNA: TGTGCCAGCAGCGAGGGACTAGCGGGTCTCACAGATACGCAGTATTTT

length: 15
size: NA
D: TRBD1
V: TRBV27
J: TRBJ2-1
CDR3: CASNLDRAQYNEQFF
DNA: TGTGCCAGCAACCTCGACAGGGCCCAATACAATGAGCAGTTCTTC

length: 18
size: NA
D: TRBD2
V: TRBV5-6
J: TRBJ2-6
CDR3: CASSLPSGPISGANVLTF
DNA: TGTGCCAGCAGCTTGCCTAGCGGGCCGATCTCTGGGGCCAACGTCCTGACTTTC

length: 13
size: NA
D: NA
V: TRBV13
J: TRBJ2-5
CDR3: CASSFRGGGDRYF
DNA: TGTGCCAGCAGCTTTCGGGGCGGGGGCGATCGGTACTTC

length: 17
size: once
D: NA
V: TRBV28
J: TRBJ2-7
CDR3: CASSLYFGDSQPGEQYF
DNA: TGTGCCAGCAGTTTATACTTCGGCGACTCTCAACCCGGCGAGCAGTACTTC

length: 14
size: NA
D: NA
V: TRBV6-5
J: TRBJ2-7
CDR3: CASSVDSLSHEQYF
DNA: TGTGCCAGCAGCGTCGACAGTCTCAGCCACGAGCAGTACTTC

length: 18
size: NA
D: NA
V: TRBV28
J: TRBJ1-1
CDR3: CASKGSYRQTHLGTEAFF
DNA: TGTGCCAGCAAAGGTTCGTACAGACAAACCCATTTGGGCACTGAAGCTTTCTTT

length: 12
size: NA
D: NA
V: TRBV15
J: TRBJ2-3
CDR3: CATSRERDTQYF
DNA: TGTGCCACCAGCAGAGAGCGGGATACGCAGTATTTT

length: 15
size: NA
D: TRBD1
V: TRBV27
J: TRBJ2-7
CDR3: CASSLPGQGIYEQYF
DNA: TGTGCCAGCAGTTTGCCGGGACAGGGAATATACGAGCAGTACTTC

length: 13
size: NA
D: NA
V: TRBV19
J: TRBJ2-2
CDR3: CASSIGSPGELFF
DNA: TGTGCCAGTAGTATAGGAAGCCCCGGGGAGCTGTTTTTT

length: 13
size: once
D: NA
V: TRBV5-5
J: TRBJ2-5
CDR3: CASSPEATETQYF
DNA: TGTGCCAGCAGCCCGGAGGCGACGGAGACCCAGTACTTC

length: 17
size: NA
D: TRBD2
V: TRBV5-6
J: TRBJ2-1
CDR3: CASSLTSGAPPYNEQFF
DNA: TGTGCCAGCAGCTTAACTAGCGGAGCGCCTCCCTACAATGAGCAGTTCTTC

length: 15
size: NA
D: TRBD2
V: TRBV27
J: TRBJ2-3
CDR3: CASRWTSGSTDTQYF
DNA: TGTGCCAGCAGATGGACTAGCGGGAGCACAGATACGCAGTATTTT

length: 11
size: once
D: NA
V: TRBV19
J: TRBJ2-4
CDR3: CASWGDNIQYF
DNA: TGTGCCAGTTGGGGGGATAACATTCAGTACTTC

length: 14
size: NA
D: TRBD1
V: TRBV27
J: TRBJ2-7
CDR3: CASSLGQGLYEQYF
DNA: TGTGCCAGCAGTTTAGGACAGGGGCTCTACGAGCAGTACTTC

length: 14
size: NA
D: TRBD1
V: TRBV4-1
J: TRBJ1-1
CDR3: CASSRQQGAPEAFF
DNA: TGCGCCAGCAGCCGACAACAGGGGGCACCTGAAGCTTTCTTT

length: 13
size: NA
D: NA
V: TRBV29-1
J: TRBJ2-7
CDR3: CSVEVRENNEQYF
DNA: TGCAGCGTTGAAGTCCGGGAGAATAACGAGCAGTACTTC

length: 14
size: NA
D: TRBD1
V: TRBV6-6
J: TRBJ1-5
CDR3: CASQQDRGLSPQHF
DNA: TGTGCCAGCCAGCAGGACAGGGGGTTATCGCCCCAGCATTTT

length: 15
size: NA
D: NA
V: TRBV19
J: TRBJ2-7
CDR3: CASSIAPRAGYEQYF
DNA: TGTGCCAGTAGTATAGCCCCCAGGGCTGGCTACGAGCAGTACTTC

length: 18
size: NA
D: TRBD1
V: TRBV10-3
J: TRBJ2-7
CDR3: CAISESIPGTVILYEQYF
DNA: TGTGCCATCAGTGAGTCGATCCCCGGGACAGTTATCCTCTACGAGCAGTACTTC

length: 14
size: NA
D: NA
V: TRBV19
J: TRBJ2-7
CDR3: CASSISEKPYEQYF
DNA: TGTGCCAGTAGTATCTCTGAGAAACCCTACGAGCAGTACTTC

length: 14
size: NA
D: NA
V: TRBV6-5
J: TRBJ2-1
CDR3: CASSLSLSYNEQFF
DNA: TGTGCCAGCAGCCTATCGTTGTCCTACAATGAGCAGTTCTTC

length: 12
size: NA
D: NA
V: TRBV29-1
J: TRBJ2-5
CDR3: CSVAQVQETQYF
DNA: TGCAGCGTTGCCCAGGTCCAAGAGACCCAGTACTTC

length: 16
size: once
D: TRBD2
V: TRBV9
J: TRBJ2-3
CDR3: CASSVTSGSSTDTQYF
DNA: TGTGCCAGCAGCGTGACTAGCGGGTCTAGCACAGATACGCAGTATTTT

length: 16
size: NA
D: NA
V: TRBV14
J: TRBJ2-7
CDR3: CASSQVPSGTNYEQYF
DNA: TGTGCCAGCAGCCAAGTCCCTAGTGGGACAAACTACGAGCAGTACTTC

length: 14
size: once
D: NA
V: TRBV4-3
J: TRBJ2-7
CDR3: CASSQETGYYEQYF
DNA: TGCGCCAGCAGCCAAGAAACAGGGTACTACGAGCAGTACTTC

length: 17
size: NA
D: NA
V: TRBV5-6
J: TRBJ2-6
CDR3: CASSQLLSGSGANVLTF
DNA: TGTGCCAGCAGTCAACTACTGAGTGGGTCTGGGGCCAACGTCCTGACTTTC

length: 14
size: NA
D: TRBD2
V: TRBV10-2
J: TRBJ2-7
CDR3: CASSGAGASHEQYF
DNA: TGCGCCAGCAGTGGAGCGGGAGCTTCCCACGAGCAGTACTTC